What follows are 5 T cell receptor beta chains derived from one specimen sequenced in a study of OX40 agonist ivuxolimab in advanced cancers. Generated by immunoSEQ multiplex PCR, the TCRdb table keeps only in-frame clones and is missing some. The repertoire includes 60,000 to 65,000 clones, more than 80% of them detected once, and approximately 1.9% sits in the top ten. The material sequenced was CD4+ or CD8+ T cells sorted from blood, taken in a trial of the OX40 agonist ivuxolimab. The receptors derive from an adult with an advanced solid tumor such as melanoma, head and neck, liver or kidney cancer.

This clone was seen more than once but under ten times. The chain couples TRBV7-6 to TRBJ2-7; the match to TRBD1 covers 7 bases. Trimming at V came to 5 bases and at J to 2 bases, leaving 15 bases not matched to a gene. The CDR3 extends over 17 amino acids. CDR1 and CDR2 from the germline V gene are SGHVS and FNYEAQ. The CDR3: CASSRRTGQARTYEQYF. For the CDR3, the DNA is TGTGCCAGCAGCCGAAGGACCGGACAGGCCCGAACCTACGAGCAGTACTTC.

The chain uses TRBV18 and TRBJ2-3; D is unclear. The CDR3 is 12 residues long. Germline V gene lookup returns CDR1 KGHSH and CDR2 LQKENI. V was shortened by 3 bases and J by 4 bases, with 5 bases between the two germline ends. In DNA, the CDR3 is TGTGCCAGCTCACCTCGAGCAGATACGCAGTATTTT. As protein: CASSPRADTQYF.

The V call is TRBV2, the J call TRBJ2-1, with D perhaps TRBD2 (6 bases). Trimming took 1 base from V and 2 from J, leaving 6 bases between them. In germline, CDR1 is SNHLY, CDR2 FYNNEI. CDR3 size: 14 residues. This CDR3 reads CASSEGGAYNEQFF. CDR3 nucleotide sequence: TGTGCCAGCAGTGAAGGGGGGGCCTACAATGAGCAGTTCTTC.

V and J are TRBV5-6 and TRBJ2-1; D is perhaps TRBD1 (5 bases). V dropped 0 bases and J dropped 0 bases, with 10 bases sitting between them. The CDR3 is made up of 16 amino acids. Germline CDR1 is SGHDT and CDR2 is YYEEEE. The CDR3 nucleotides read TGTGCCAGCAGCTTGGATCGACAGCTCTCCTACAATGAGCAGTTCTTC. It specifies CASSLDRQLSYNEQFF.

This sequence joins TRBV2 and TRBJ1-5; no clear D. This CDR3 has 14 residues. Per germline, CDR1 SNHLY and CDR2 FYNNEI. V dropped 3 bases and J dropped 3 bases, with 9 bases sitting between them. In DNA form, the CDR3 reads TGTGCCAGCAGTGAGACGTCAGACAATCAGCCCCAGCATTTT. Protein sequence: CASSETSDNQPQHF.